A single sample gave rise to the 9 T cell receptor beta chains below, sequenced in a study of T cell clonality in common variable immunodeficiency. The repertoire was sequenced with immunoSEQ multiplex PCR; TCRdb's copy has only in-frame clones and lacks some. The sample presents 50,000 or so clones, none singletons. The sample taken for sequencing was peripheral blood mononuclear cells. The receptors were gathered from a person aged 18-70 years in good health.

As regards this clone: The sequence runs out 3 residues before the end of the CDR3; the remainder is reconstructed from the germline J gene. The chain employs TRBV18 and TRBJ2-5; D possibly corresponds to TRBD1 (5 bases). Germline assignment: CDR1 KGHSH and CDR2 LQKENI. CDR3 length equals 15 residues. Trimming took off 3 bases at V and 4 bases at J, with 15 bases between the two ends. CDR3 sequence: CASSPPSRQGETQYF. The part of the CDR3 DNA that was read is TGTGCCAGCTCACCCCCCTCACGGCAGGGAGAGACC.

This clone has more than one count but fewer than ten. This may be a read error: a much more frequent sequence differs by one nucleotide. The CDR3 bases that were read are TGTGCCGGCAGATTGGGGGGGGCCGCCTATGGC. It encodes CAGRLGGAAYG. From start to end, the CDR3 is CAGRLGGAAYGYTF. V and J are TRBV6-2 or TRBV6-3 and TRBJ1-2, with D tentatively TRBD1 (6 bases). The read gets to within 3 residues of the CDR3 end, and the germline J gene fills in the rest. This CDR3 spans 14 amino acids. Germline lookup yields CDR1 MNHEY and CDR2 SVGEGT.

This clone was observed at least ten times. The read is 3 residues too short to cover the CDR3 end, so that end is filled in from the germline J gene. V and J are TRBV6-2 or TRBV6-3 and TRBJ1-1, with D perhaps TRBD1 (5 bases). This CDR3 has 13 residues. CDR1 is MNHEY, CDR2 SVGEGT, per germline. Trimming left V 6 bases short and J 5 bases short, with 13 bases between. CDR3 DNA, as far as it was read: TGTGCCAGCAGCCGGGACTCTAAGACTGAA. It yields the protein CASSRDSKTE. The whole CDR3 sequence reads CASSRDSKTEAFF.

This clone was recorded many times. The read falls 3 residues short of the CDR3 end, and the missing part is taken from the germline J gene. V is TRBV10-3 and J is TRBJ1-2; D may be TRBD1 (6 bases). The CDR3 totals 17 residues. The germline CDR1 and CDR2 sequences are ENHRY and SYGVKD. Trimming removed 0 bases from V and 4 bases from J, with 18 bases in between. CDR3 residues: CAISESRGKRTAYGYTF. The CDR3 DNA, read in part, is TGTGCCATCAGTGAGTCACGGGGAAAGCGGACAGCCTATGGC.

This clone was seen repeatedly, ten times or more. The CDR3 end falls 3 residues outside the read, so it is completed with the germline J gene. V is TRBV7-8 and J is TRBJ2-3, with 9 positions matching TRBD2. V was pared by 5 bases and J by 1 base, with 7 bases of the junction left unmatched. The CDR3 consists of 16 residues. Germline CDR1 is SGHVS and CDR2 is FQNEAQ. CDR3 DNA (partial): TGTGCCAGCAGCCGTCTGGGCGGGGGGGGCACAGATACG. The encoded protein is CASSRLGGGGTDT. The whole CDR3 protein is CASSRLGGGGTDTQYF.

This clone has a count of ten or more. The read ends 3 residues shy of where the CDR3 ends; the end is completed using the germline J gene. The chain links TRBV19 to TRBJ2-3; D gene ambiguous. Deletions cut 4 bases from V and 2 bases from J, with 7 bases between. The CDR3 totals 13 residues. Looked up from germline, CDR1 is LNHDA and CDR2 is SQIVND (reference sequence). CDR3 protein: CASSKGHTDTQYF. The covered CDR3 bases are TGTGCCAGTAGTAAGGGCCACACAGATACG. Complete variable domain (other parts from reference TRBV19 and TRBJ2-3): DGGITQSPKYLFRKEGQNVTLSCEQNLNHDAMYWYRQDPGQGLRLIYYSQIVNDFQKGDIAEGYSVSREKKESFPLTVTSAQKNPTAFYLCASSKGHTDTQYFGPGTRLTVL.

This clone was counted at least ten times. From the germline J gene comes the end of the CDR3, since the read stops 3 residues before it. The chain has TRBV5-1 and TRBJ2-7; 9 positions agree with TRBD1. CDR1 is SGHRS and CDR2 is YFSETQ in the germline V gene. V shed 1 base and J 5 bases; nucleotides not matched to a gene: 4. The CDR3 is 14 amino acids. The part of the CDR3 DNA that was read is TGCGCCAGCAGCTTGTTTACAGGGGGCGACGAG. Amino acid sequence: CASSLFTGGDE. The full CDR3 sequence reads CASSLFTGGDEQYF.

This clone was counted between two and nine times. The CDR3 end falls 3 residues outside the read, so it is completed with the germline J gene. The rearrangement joins TRBV19 to TRBJ1-4; D is undetermined. The CDR3 totals 14 residues. CDR1 is LNHDA and CDR2 is SQIVND in the germline V gene (reference sequence). CDR3 protein: CASSMGPAPIPLFF. The DNA read from the CDR3 is TGTGCCAGTAGTATGGGCCCCGCGCCCATACCA.

This clone was recorded many times. The sequence runs out 3 residues before the end of the CDR3; the remainder is reconstructed from the germline J gene. The V call is TRBV20-1, the J call TRBJ2-7; 8 bases match TRBD1. The germline V gene has CDR1 DFQATT and CDR2 SNEGSKA (reference sequence). J gave up 6 bases and V 6 bases, and 13 bases lay outside the gene matches. The CDR3 is made up of 14 amino acids. The CDR3 is CSAGRGPTPGEQYF. Incomplete CDR3 DNA: TGCAGTGCAGGCAGGGGGCCCACCCCGGGCGAG.